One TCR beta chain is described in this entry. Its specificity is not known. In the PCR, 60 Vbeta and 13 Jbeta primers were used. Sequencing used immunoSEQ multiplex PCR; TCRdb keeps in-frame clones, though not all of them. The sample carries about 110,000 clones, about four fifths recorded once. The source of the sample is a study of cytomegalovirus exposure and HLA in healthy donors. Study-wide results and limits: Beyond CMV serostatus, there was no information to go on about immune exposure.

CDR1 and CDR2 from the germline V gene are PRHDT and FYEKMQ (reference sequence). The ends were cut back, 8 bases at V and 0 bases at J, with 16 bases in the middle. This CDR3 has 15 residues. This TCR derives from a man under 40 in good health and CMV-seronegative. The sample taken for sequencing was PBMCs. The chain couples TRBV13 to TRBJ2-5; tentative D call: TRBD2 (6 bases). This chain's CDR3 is CASSRWVADQETQYF. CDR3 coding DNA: TGTGCCAGCTCCCGGTGGGTAGCGGACCAAGAGACCCAGTACTTC.